A single sample gave rise to the 18 T cell receptor beta chains below, sequenced in a study of shared clonotypes between healthy human individuals. Terminally differentiated effector memory CD45RA+ cells were excluded from the naive CD8 cells, which were CD45RO-negative and positively selected for CCR7. Using immunoSEQ multiplex PCR, the repertoire was profiled, and TCRdb retains in-frame clones only, with some absent. In the table there are under 850,000 clones, 85% to 95% of which are singletons. Specimen: naive CD8+ T cells sorted from blood. The receptors originated from a man under 40 in good health.

The rearrangement links TRBV5-1 to TRBJ2-1; 8 bases align to TRBD2. In germline, CDR1 is SGHRS, CDR2 YFSETQ. Unmatched junction bases numbered 5, after V lost 0 bases and J lost 0 bases. The CDR3 runs to 17 residues. Here the CDR3 reads CASSLALADSSYNEQFF. The CDR3 nucleotides read TGCGCCAGCAGCTTGGCACTAGCGGATAGCTCCTACAATGAGCAGTTCTTC.

The J gene is TRBJ2-7, the V gene TRBV25-1; 8 bases align to TRBD1. The germline V gene has CDR1 MGHDK and CDR2 SYGVNS. CDR3 length equals 15 residues. V shed 1 base and J 0 bases; nucleotides not matched to a gene: 2. Written as DNA, the CDR3 is TGTGCCAGCAGTGAATGGGGACAGGCCTCCTACGAGCAGTACTTC. This gives the protein CASSEWGQASYEQYF.

The chain is built from TRBV19 and TRBJ2-5; TRBD2 matches at 10 bases. The V gene's germline CDR1 is LNHDA and CDR2 SQIVND (reference sequence). This CDR3 has 16 amino acids. V shed 3 bases, J shed 5 bases, and the junction held 9 bases outside the gene matches. In DNA, the CDR3 is TGTGCCAGTAGTATTACGGCTAGCGGGAGCTTGGAGACCCAGTACTTC. It encodes CASSITASGSLETQYF.

The CDR3 spells CASSAEWGPSYEQYF. For the CDR3, the DNA is TGTGCCAGCAGTGCCGAATGGGGACCGAGCTACGAGCAGTACTTC. The chain combines TRBV28 with TRBJ2-7; D possibly uses TRBD1 or TRBD2 (5 bases each). Trimming took off 5 bases at V and 3 bases at J, with 17 bases between the two ends. Germline CDR1 is MDHEN and CDR2 is SYDVKM. The CDR3 extends over 15 amino acids.

The chain employs TRBV27 and TRBJ2-3; D assignment may be TRBD1 or TRBD2 (5 bases each). CDR1 is MNHEY, CDR2 SMNVEV, per germline (reference sequence). The CDR3 is 14 amino acids. The ends were cut back, 5 bases at V and 5 bases at J, with 14 bases in the middle. CDR3 DNA sequence: TGTGCCAGCAGTACCCGGGGACGGGAAGATACGCAGTATTTT. Translated, it gives CASSTRGREDTQYF.

This clone is a singleton in its sample. V gene TRBV28 combines with J gene TRBJ2-3; 7 nucleotides match TRBD2. This CDR3 contains 15 residues. The germline CDR1 and CDR2 sequences are MDHEN and SYDVKM. J lost 5 bases, V lost 1 base, and 6 bases had no gene match. CDR3 loop: CASSLSREELDTQYF. The DNA for the CDR3 is TGTGCCAGCAGTTTATCACGGGAGGAATTAGATACGCAGTATTTT.

The V and J genes are TRBV5-5 and TRBJ2-7, with a possible D match to TRBD1 (6 bases). The CDR3 runs 14 residues. Germline V gene sequence: CDR1 SGHKS, CDR2 YYEKEE (reference sequence). V was pared by 3 bases and J by 2 bases, with 12 bases between. The CDR3 here is CASSYSTGPYEQYF. Written as DNA, the CDR3 is TGTGCCAGCAGCTATAGTACAGGGCCCTACGAGCAGTACTTC.

Here the CDR3 reads CARGGSYNEQFF. The CDR3 nucleotides are TGTGCCAGGGGAGGCTCCTACAATGAGCAGTTCTTC. V gene TRBV7-2 combines with J gene TRBJ2-1, with D maybe TRBD2 (6 bases). The germline V gene has CDR1 SGHTA and CDR2 FQGNSA. The germline V and J ends were trimmed by 9 bases and 0 bases, with 6 bases remaining between them. The CDR3 has 12 residues.

J is TRBJ2-1 and V is TRBV7-8; the match to TRBD2 covers 11 bases. The CDR3 spans 15 residues. V lost 3 bases to trimming and J lost 4 bases; unmatched junction nucleotides: 2. CDR1 and CDR2 from the germline V gene are SGHVS and FQNEAQ. DNA for the CDR3: TGTGCCAGCAGCTTGACTAGCGGGGTATACAATGAGCAGTTCTTC. Residues: CASSLTSGVYNEQFF. The full variable domain, its missing parts supplied by reference TRBV7-8 and TRBJ2-1, is GAGVSQSPRYKVAKRGQDVALRCDPISGHVSLFWYQQALGQGPEFLTYFQNEAQLDKSGLPSDRFFAERPEGSVSTLKIQRTQQEDSAVYLCASSLTSGVYNEQFFGPGTRLTVL.

This chain joins TRBV14 and TRBJ1-2, with D possibly TRBD1 on 6 matching bases. This CDR3 region has 15 residues. Germline V gene lookup returns CDR1 SGHDN and CDR2 FVKESK. Trimming removed 1 base from V and 6 bases from J, with 15 bases in between. CDR3 nucleotides: TGTGCCAGCAGCCAAGTCATAGGGGGAGCTAATGGCTACACCTTC. Translation gives CASSQVIGGANGYTF. The full variable domain, in which reference TRBV14 and TRBJ1-2 provide the parts outside the CDR3, is EAGVTQFPSHSVIEKGQTVTLRCDPISGHDNLYWYRRVMGKEIKFLLHFVKESKQDESGMPNNRFLAERTGGTYSTLKVQPAELEDSGVYFCASSQVIGGANGYTFGSGTRLTVV.

The CDR3 region has the DNA TGTGCCAGCAGCCCACTAGCGGGATATGAGCAGTTCTTC. This sequence encodes CASSPLAGYEQFF. The chain employs TRBV5-4 and TRBJ2-1; TRBD2 matches 10 bases. V trimming: 4 bases; J trimming: 8 bases; junction bases outside the gene matches: 3. The length of the CDR3 is 13 residues. The germline V gene has CDR1 SGHNT and CDR2 YYREEE (reference sequence).

The CDR3 sequence: CASSQLPTGINPYEQYF. The CDR3 bases are TGTGCCAGCAGTCAACTACCGACAGGGATTAACCCCTACGAGCAGTACTTC. The V and J genes are TRBV28 and TRBJ2-7, with 7 bases fitting TRBD1. This CDR3 has 17 amino acids. The germline gives CDR1 MDHEN, CDR2 SYDVKM. The ends lost 5 bases at V and 2 bases at J; junction bases unmatched: 15.

CDR3 in amino acids: CASGLVGGGETQYF. CDR3 DNA: TGCGCCAGCGGCCTCGTTGGGGGGGGAGAGACCCAGTACTTC. The chain has TRBV4-1 and TRBJ2-5; 7 bases match TRBD2. The germline V gene encodes CDR1 MGHRA and CDR2 YSYEKL. V lost 8 bases, J lost 4 bases, and 10 bases stayed unmatched. There are 14 residues in the CDR3.

The chain has TRBV5-1 and TRBJ2-1; 10 bases are shared with TRBD2. In germline, CDR1 is SGHRS, CDR2 YFSETQ. This CDR3 is 17 amino acids long. The V gene end was trimmed by 0 bases and the J gene end by 4 bases; junction bases not matched to a gene: 7. The chain's CDR3 is CASSLAVASGSYNEQFF. In DNA, the CDR3 is TGCGCCAGCAGCTTGGCCGTGGCTAGCGGGAGTTACAATGAGCAGTTCTTC.

The chain is built from TRBV5-1 and TRBJ2-5, with 13 bases matching TRBD2. Germline lookup yields CDR1 SGHRS and CDR2 YFSETQ. The CDR3 runs to 15 residues. Losses at the gene ends were 2 bases for V and 3 bases for J; bases not matched to a gene: 1. The CDR3 reads CASSLGTSGKETQYF. The CDR3 nucleotides read TGCGCCAGCAGCTTAGGGACTAGCGGGAAAGAGACCCAGTACTTC.

This chain joins TRBV7-9 and TRBJ2-1; 11 bases are a match to TRBD1. The CDR3 has 18 amino acids. CDR1 and CDR2 from the germline V gene are SEHNR and FQNEAQ (reference sequence). V trimming: 4 bases; J trimming: 1 base; junction bases outside the gene matches: 9. CDR3 sequence (DNA): TGTGCCAGCAGCTCAGACGGGGACAGGGGGAATTCCTACAATGAGCAGTTCTTC. Protein sequence: CASSSDGDRGNSYNEQFF.

The J gene is TRBJ1-4, the V gene TRBV29-1, with no clear D. Trimming took off 1 base at V and 5 bases at J, with 5 bases between the two ends. Germline-derived CDR1 and CDR2 are SQVTM and ANQGSEA. The CDR3 has 12 residues. CDR3 sequence: CSVEAENEKLFF. In DNA, the CDR3 is TGCAGCGTTGAAGCGGAAAATGAAAAACTGTTTTTT.

The J gene is TRBJ2-3, the V gene TRBV10-3, with 9 bases identical to TRBD2. The germline gives CDR1 ENHRY, CDR2 SYGVKD. The CDR3 spans 16 residues. V was clipped by 8 bases and J by 0 bases; unmatched bases: 9. CDR3 coding DNA: TGTGCCATCCCCCGCGGGACTAGCCAAAGCACAGATACGCAGTATTTT. Translation: CAIPRGTSQSTDTQYF.